The rows below give T cell receptor beta chains drawn from one sample of a study of CD8+CD57+ T cells in acquired aplastic anemia. TCRdb processed the reads anew with MiXCR; each CDR3 protein has one entry. Here the sample spans 150,000 to 200,000 distinct CDR3 sequences, more than 45% being singletons. The sample consisted of sorted CD4+, CD8+, or CD8+CD57+ T cells (not recorded which) from PBMCs. These receptors originate from a human donor with aplastic anemia. Both conserved end residues are part of each CDR3. D genes are given only for firm matches. Clone size appears in some rows only: once, few, many, or a class for an expanded clone.

>NA|few|TRBJ1-2|TRBV19
CASSDTGLRNYGYTF
TGTGCCAGTAGTGACACAGGGTTAAGGAACTATGGCTACACCTTC
>TRBD2|NA|TRBJ2-5|TRBV25-1
CASSPGTSGRQETQYF
TGTGCCAGCAGTCCCGGGACTAGCGGGCGTCAAGAGACCCAGTACTTC
>NA|NA|TRBJ2-5|TRBV7-6
CAGSPQAKETQYF
TGTGCCGGCAGCCCCCAGGCCAAGGAGACCCAGTACTTC
>TRBD2|NA|TRBJ2-3|TRBV11-1
CASSLEASGRDTQYF
TGTGCCAGCAGCTTAGAGGCTAGCGGGAGGGATACGCAGTATTTT
>TRBD1|many|TRBJ1-2|TRBV6-1
CASSTTGGKGYTF
TGTGCCAGCAGCACGACAGGGGGAAAGGGCTACACCTTC
>TRBD1|once|TRBJ1-6|TRBV10-2
CASSAGQGESPFHF
TGCGCCAGCAGTGCGGGACAGGGCGAATCACCCTTCCACTTT
>TRBD1|NA|TRBJ2-6|TRBV27
CASSLYRGGSGANVLTF
TGTGCCAGCAGTTTATACAGGGGTGGCTCTGGGGCCAACGTCCTGACTTTC
>NA|many|TRBJ1-4|TRBV25-1
CASSEGLLPGKLFF
TGTGCCAGCAGTGAAGGACTACTGCCAGGAAAACTGTTTTTT
>NA|few|TRBJ2-2|TRBV24-1
CATKYRGAGELFF
TGTGCCACCAAGTACCGCGGGGCCGGGGAGCTGTTTTTT
>TRBD1|many|TRBJ2-7|TRBV12-3/TRBV12-4
CASSKTGLSYEQYF
TGTGCCAGCAGTAAGACAGGGCTTTCCTACGAGCAGTACTTC
>TRBD1|few|TRBJ1-2|TRBV5-6
CASSPGTGGGYTF
TGTGCCAGCAGCCCGGGGACAGGCGGAGGCTACACCTTC
>NA|NA|TRBJ1-3|TRBV29-1
CSVERGTTGNTIYF
TGCAGCGTTGAACGGGGAACCACTGGAAACACCATATATTTT
>NA|once|TRBJ1-3|TRBV19
CAGLSGNTIYF
TGTGCCGGGCTGTCTGGAAACACCATATATTTT
>TRBD2|few|TRBJ2-3|TRBV6-1
CASRSGLAGSDTQYF
TGTGCCAGCAGATCGGGACTAGCGGGGTCAGATACGCAGTATTTT
>NA|NA|TRBJ2-5|TRBV7-2
CASSPMLGFGETQYF
TGTGCCAGCAGCCCGATGCTAGGTTTTGGGGAGACCCAGTACTTC
>NA|many|TRBJ1-4|TRBV20-1
CSASATNEKLFF
TGCAGTGCTAGTGCAACTAATGAAAAACTGTTTTTT
>TRBD2|many|TRBJ2-1|TRBV19
CASSIRTSGSITEQFF
TGTGCCAGTAGTATACGGACTAGCGGGAGTATAACTGAGCAGTTCTTC
>NA|NA|TRBJ2-1|TRBV4-2
CASSQDLVLSPYNEQFF
TGTGCCAGCAGCCAAGATCTTGTCCTGTCCCCATACAATGAGCAGTTCTTC
>NA|many|TRBJ1-1|TRBV7-9
CASSLAQATEAFF
TGTGCCAGCAGCTTAGCACAGGCCACTGAAGCTTTCTTT
>NA|NA|TRBJ1-1|TRBV5-6
CASSLQERNTEVFF
TGTGCCAGCTCACTCCAGGAAAGAAACACTGAAGTTTTCTTT
>NA|few|TRBJ1-3|TRBV3-1
CASSPPSFGSGNTIYF
TGTGCCAGCAGCCCCCCCTCCTTCGGTTCTGGAAACACCATATATTTT
>NA|NA|TRBJ2-7|TRBV7-9
CASRGSYEQYF
TGTGCCAGCAGGGGGAGCTACGAGCAGTACTTC
>NA|NA|TRBJ1-2|TRBV19
CASSIALGSFDGYTF
TGTGCCAGTAGTATAGCCTTAGGCAGTTTTGATGGCTACACCTTC
>NA|many|TRBJ1-2|TRBV20-1
CSARVRGGYGYTF
TGCAGTGCTAGAGTGCGGGGTGGCTATGGCTACACCTTC
>NA|NA|TRBJ1-2|TRBV10-2
CASSETVNYGYTF
TGCGCCAGCAGTGAGACAGTTAACTATGGCTACACCTTC
>NA|NA|TRBJ2-5|TRBV5-1
CASSLIIQETQYF
TGCGCCAGCAGCTTGATCATCCAAGAGACCCAGTACTTC
>NA|many|TRBJ1-3|TRBV11-3
CASSPVVDVSGNTIYF
TGTGCCAGCAGCCCCGTAGTTGACGTCTCTGGAAACACCATATATTTT